The rows below give T cell receptor beta chains drawn from one sample of a study of monozygotic twins with cystic fibrosis. Repertoires were generated with immunoSEQ multiplex PCR, while TCRdb's copy carries only in-frame clones and drops some. The sample carries around 9,800 clones, roughly nine tenths recorded once. Sequencing used blood. All receptors derive from a boy between 2 and 10 years old with cystic fibrosis. CDR3s include the opening cysteine and the closing phenylalanine or tryptophan. A D gene is named only where the DNA matches it firmly. The size entry is marked missing in some rows and otherwise reads once, few, many or a size class.

j_gene: TRBJ2-1; abundance: NA; d_gene: TRBD1; len: 12; v_gene: TRBV6-6; CDR3nt: TGTGCCAGCAGGACAGGGGCCCATGAGCAGTTCTTC; CDR3aa: CASRTGAHEQFF
j_gene: TRBJ2-3; abundance: few; d_gene: NA; len: 14; v_gene: TRBV5-6; CDR3nt: TGTGCCAGCAGCTCTCCATCCCCCACAGATACGCAGTATTTT; CDR3aa: CASSSPSPTDTQYF
j_gene: TRBJ2-7; abundance: NA; d_gene: NA; len: 14; v_gene: TRBV2; CDR3nt: TGTGCCAGCGCAGGGTCAGGGCTCTCCTACGAGCAGTACTTC; CDR3aa: CASAGSGLSYEQYF
j_gene: TRBJ2-5; abundance: NA; d_gene: NA; len: 16; v_gene: TRBV7-9; CDR3nt: TGTGCCAGCAGCTTAGGGTTCGGTAACATCCAAGAGACCCAGTACTTC; CDR3aa: CASSLGFGNIQETQYF
j_gene: TRBJ2-4; abundance: NA; d_gene: NA; len: 15; v_gene: TRBV9; CDR3nt: TGTGCCAGCAGCGGACGAGCGGACCCCAAAAACATTCAGTACTTC; CDR3aa: CASSGRADPKNIQYF
j_gene: TRBJ1-1; abundance: NA; d_gene: NA; len: 14; v_gene: TRBV7-2; CDR3nt: TGTGCCAGCAGCGCCTGGGTGGGAGGGACTGAAGCTTTCTTT; CDR3aa: CASSAWVGGTEAFF
j_gene: TRBJ2-7; abundance: NA; d_gene: NA; len: 13; v_gene: TRBV7-8; CDR3nt: TGTGCCAGCAGCTACACAGGGTTTTACGAGCAGTACTTC; CDR3aa: CASSYTGFYEQYF
j_gene: TRBJ1-2; abundance: NA; d_gene: NA; len: 12; v_gene: TRBV18; CDR3nt: TGTGCCAGCTCACCAGGCGGGGTGGGCTACACCTTC; CDR3aa: CASSPGGVGYTF
j_gene: TRBJ1-2; abundance: NA; d_gene: NA; len: 13; v_gene: TRBV23-1; CDR3nt: TGCGCCAGCAGTCGGGAGCCCTGGTATGGCTACACCTTC; CDR3aa: CASSREPWYGYTF
j_gene: TRBJ1-1; abundance: NA; d_gene: TRBD1; len: 15; v_gene: TRBV19; CDR3nt: TGTGCCAGTAGTATTGCGGGGACAGGGCGGGGTGAAGCTTTCTTT; CDR3aa: CASSIAGTGRGEAFF
j_gene: TRBJ2-1; abundance: NA; d_gene: TRBD2; len: 13; v_gene: TRBV7-9; CDR3nt: TGTGCCAGCAGCCGTACGTTAGCGGGGGAGCAGTTCTTC; CDR3aa: CASSRTLAGEQFF
j_gene: TRBJ2-1; abundance: NA; d_gene: TRBD2; len: 15; v_gene: TRBV4-3; CDR3nt: TGCGCCAGCAGCCCAGGACTAGCGGGGGGCCTAGAGCAGTTCTTC; CDR3aa: CASSPGLAGGLEQFF
j_gene: TRBJ2-3; abundance: NA; d_gene: NA; len: 14; v_gene: TRBV19; CDR3nt: TGTGCCAGTAGAACAAATGAGGGCGGAGATACGCAGTATTTT; CDR3aa: CASRTNEGGDTQYF
j_gene: TRBJ1-5; abundance: NA; d_gene: NA; len: 17; v_gene: TRBV19; CDR3nt: TGTGCCAGTAGTATAGATATGGTCTTCGGCTTCAATCAGCCCCAGCATTTT; CDR3aa: CASSIDMVFGFNQPQHF
j_gene: TRBJ2-3; abundance: NA; d_gene: NA; len: 17; v_gene: TRBV7-2; CDR3nt: TGTGCCAGCAGCTTAGCTTGGGTGCGGGGGCCCACAGATACGCAGTATTTT; CDR3aa: CASSLAWVRGPTDTQYF
j_gene: TRBJ2-1; abundance: NA; d_gene: TRBD2; len: 15; v_gene: TRBV27; CDR3nt: TGTGCCAGCAGTTTACTAGCGGGAAACTACAATGAGCAGTTCTTC; CDR3aa: CASSLLAGNYNEQFF
j_gene: TRBJ1-1; abundance: NA; d_gene: NA; len: 13; v_gene: TRBV5-8; CDR3nt: TGTGCCAGCAGCTTGGCCCTGTACACTGAAGCTTTCTTT; CDR3aa: CASSLALYTEAFF
j_gene: TRBJ2-2; abundance: NA; d_gene: NA; len: 11; v_gene: TRBV4-2; CDR3nt: TGTGCCAGCAGCCGCGCCGGGGAGCTGTTTTTT; CDR3aa: CASSRAGELFF
j_gene: TRBJ1-5; abundance: NA; d_gene: TRBD1; len: 15; v_gene: TRBV19; CDR3nt: TGTGCCAGTAGCCCAGGGCAGGGGGCGAGACAGCCCCAGCATTTT; CDR3aa: CASSPGQGARQPQHF
j_gene: TRBJ2-7; abundance: NA; d_gene: TRBD2; len: 15; v_gene: TRBV14; CDR3nt: TGTGCCAGCAGCAGGACTAGCGGGGCCTCCTACGAGCAGTACTTC; CDR3aa: CASSRTSGASYEQYF
j_gene: TRBJ1-6; abundance: once; d_gene: TRBD1; len: 14; v_gene: TRBV11-2; CDR3nt: TGTGCCAGCAGGCTACAGGGGGCAGAATCACCCCTCCACTTT; CDR3aa: CASRLQGAESPLHF
j_gene: TRBJ1-4; abundance: NA; d_gene: TRBD1; len: 15; v_gene: TRBV7-3; CDR3nt: TGTGCCAGCAGCTTAACGGGGGGACAGGGCGAAAAACTGTTTTTT; CDR3aa: CASSLTGGQGEKLFF
j_gene: TRBJ2-3; abundance: once; d_gene: TRBD2; len: 17; v_gene: TRBV7-9; CDR3nt: TGTGCCAGCAGCTTTGGGACTAGCGGGGCCCCCACAGATACGCAGTATTTT; CDR3aa: CASSFGTSGAPTDTQYF
j_gene: TRBJ2-3; abundance: NA; d_gene: TRBD1; len: 15; v_gene: TRBV7-9; CDR3nt: TGTGCCAGCAGCTCAGGGACAGGGAAAACAGATACGCAGTATTTT; CDR3aa: CASSSGTGKTDTQYF
j_gene: TRBJ1-2; abundance: once; d_gene: TRBD1; len: 11; v_gene: TRBV20-1; CDR3nt: TGCAGTGCCGGGACAGGGGGTGGCTACACCTTC; CDR3aa: CSAGTGGGYTF
j_gene: TRBJ2-1; abundance: once; d_gene: NA; len: 11; v_gene: TRBV2; CDR3nt: TGTGCCAGCACCGGACTTAAGGAGCAGTTCTTC; CDR3aa: CASTGLKEQFF
j_gene: TRBJ2-3; abundance: few; d_gene: NA; len: 14; v_gene: TRBV7-3; CDR3nt: TGTGCCAGCAGTCCCAGGGTCGGCCCAGATACGCAGTATTTT; CDR3aa: CASSPRVGPDTQYF
j_gene: TRBJ1-2; abundance: NA; d_gene: NA; len: 13; v_gene: TRBV2; CDR3nt: TGTGCCAGCAGTGAAAGGCAGGTCTATGGCTACACCTTC; CDR3aa: CASSERQVYGYTF
j_gene: TRBJ1-1; abundance: NA; d_gene: TRBD1; len: 14; v_gene: TRBV28; CDR3nt: TGTGCCAGCAGTTTATCCAGGGGGGACACTGAAGCTTTCTTT; CDR3aa: CASSLSRGDTEAFF
j_gene: TRBJ1-5; abundance: few; d_gene: NA; len: 13; v_gene: TRBV5-1; CDR3nt: TGCGCCAGCAGCTTCGACAGCAATCAGCCCCAGCATTTT; CDR3aa: CASSFDSNQPQHF
j_gene: TRBJ1-3; abundance: NA; d_gene: NA; len: 18; v_gene: TRBV7-9; CDR3nt: TGTGCCAGCAGCTTAGGTTTATGGCCGGAGAACTCTGGAAACACCATATATTTT; CDR3aa: CASSLGLWPENSGNTIYF
j_gene: TRBJ2-3; abundance: NA; d_gene: TRBD2; len: 14; v_gene: TRBV6-1; CDR3nt: TGTGCCAGCACCCTAGCGGGGGGGCCAGATACGCAGTATTTT; CDR3aa: CASTLAGGPDTQYF
j_gene: TRBJ1-6; abundance: few; d_gene: NA; len: 14; v_gene: TRBV18; CDR3nt: TGTGCCAGCTCACCCTCCGGTAGTTATTCACCCCTCCACTTT; CDR3aa: CASSPSGSYSPLHF
j_gene: TRBJ1-5; abundance: NA; d_gene: NA; len: 15; v_gene: TRBV5-1; CDR3nt: TGCGCCAGCAGCTTAGGGCCAGCCAGCAATCAGCCCCAGCATTTT; CDR3aa: CASSLGPASNQPQHF
j_gene: TRBJ1-3; abundance: once; d_gene: NA; len: 15; v_gene: TRBV14; CDR3nt: TGTGCCAGCAGCCAAACGGCAGGAGCTGGAAACACCATATATTTT; CDR3aa: CASSQTAGAGNTIYF
j_gene: TRBJ2-7; abundance: once; d_gene: TRBD2; len: 17; v_gene: TRBV19; CDR3nt: TGTGCCAGTAGTATAATGTCTAGCGGGGGGGTCGCCTACGAGCAGTACTTC; CDR3aa: CASSIMSSGGVAYEQYF
j_gene: TRBJ2-2; abundance: NA; d_gene: TRBD2; len: 15; v_gene: TRBV7-6; CDR3nt: TGTGCCAGCATTAAGGGGACTAGCTTCACCGGGGAGCTGTTTTTT; CDR3aa: CASIKGTSFTGELFF
j_gene: TRBJ2-1; abundance: NA; d_gene: NA; len: 11; v_gene: TRBV11-2; CDR3nt: TGTGCCAGCAGCACCCAGAGTGAGCAGTTCTTC; CDR3aa: CASSTQSEQFF
j_gene: TRBJ2-1; abundance: NA; d_gene: TRBD1; len: 15; v_gene: TRBV7-9; CDR3nt: TGTGCCAGCAGCTCCTACAGGGGGGACTACAATGAGCAGTTCTTC; CDR3aa: CASSSYRGDYNEQFF
j_gene: TRBJ1-6; abundance: few; d_gene: TRBD1; len: 15; v_gene: TRBV2; CDR3nt: TGTGCCAGCAGATCAGACAGGGGGAACAATTCACCCCTCCACTTT; CDR3aa: CASRSDRGNNSPLHF
j_gene: TRBJ1-3; abundance: NA; d_gene: NA; len: 13; v_gene: TRBV2; CDR3nt: TGTGCCAGCAGTGGGAACAGGGTGGACACCATATATTTT; CDR3aa: CASSGNRVDTIYF